The 3 T cell receptor beta chains below come from one sample, sequenced in a study of blood T cell repertoires in COVID-19. The table came from immunoSEQ multiplex PCR; TCRdb's copy has only in-frame clones and leaves some out. The sample records about half a million clones, over 75% being singletons. The sequenced material came from peripheral blood. The receptors originated from a human donor in a cohort sampled during active COVID-19.

In this sample, this clone turned up once. The V gene is TRBV2, the J gene TRBJ1-1, with 7 bases aligning to TRBD1. This CDR3 contains 15 residues. Trimming at V came to 0 bases and at J to 1 base, leaving 2 bases not matched to a gene. The germline V gene has CDR1 SNHLY and CDR2 FYNNEI. The CDR3 region has the DNA TGTGCCAGCAGTGAAGCGGGACAGAGGAACACTGAAGCTTTCTTT. Its translation: CASSEAGQRNTEAFF.

J is TRBJ2-7 and V is TRBV19; 7 bases line up with TRBD1. Germline V gene data show CDR1 as LNHDA and CDR2 as SQIVND (reference sequence). The CDR3 contains 12 residues. With V trimmed by 5 bases and J by 6 bases, 4 bases remained unmatched. CDR3 protein: CASSSGTAEQYF. Here the CDR3 DNA reads TGTGCCAGTAGTTCCGGGACAGCCGAGCAGTACTTC.

The chain combines TRBV4-2 with TRBJ2-7, with 7 bases aligning to TRBD2. Per germline, CDR1 LGHNA and CDR2 YNFKEQ. With V trimmed by 7 bases and J by 4 bases, 19 bases remained unmatched. The CDR3 loop spans 17 amino acids. CDR3 nucleotides: TGTGCCAGCATAAGGCCGGAAGTCCGCGGGAGAATTTACGAGCAGTACTTC. Protein sequence: CASIRPEVRGRIYEQYF.